Below are 31 T cell receptor beta chains sequenced from a single sample in a study of Graves' ophthalmopathy and Graves' hyperthyroidism. Investigators amplified TCR beta CDR3 regions from RNA transcripts. In the first round, RT-PCR was carried out with HTBI primers, and a multiplex PCR formed the second round. One entry per CDR3 protein results from TCRdb running MiXCR on the multiplex PCR reads. The table has 350,000 to 400,000 distinct CDR3 sequences, around 19% seen once; the top ten hold 1.5% to 2%. Material: peripheral blood. These receptors were collected from a woman younger than 35 with Graves' ophthalmopathy.

This clonotype has more than one count but fewer than ten. The rearrangement links TRBV12-3 or TRBV12-4 to TRBJ1-2; no clear D. The CDR3 has 13 residues. The V gene lost 5 bases and the J gene lost 3 bases, with 10 bases spanning the gap. CDR3 region: CASSPQEDYGYTF. In nucleotides, the CDR3 is TGTGCCAGCAGTCCCCAGGAAGACTATGGCTACACCTTC.

Many counts were recorded for this clonotype. V usage is TRBV20-1 and J usage is TRBJ2-7; either TRBD1 or TRBD2 may fit D (5 bases each). Per germline, CDR1 DFQATT and CDR2 SNEGSKA (reference sequence). This CDR3 is 14 amino acids long. V was pared by 4 bases and J by 4 bases, with 17 bases between. In DNA form, the CDR3 reads TGCAGTGCTAATACGCTCGATTGGGGGTACGAGCAGTACTTC. It translates to CSANTLDWGYEQYF.

This clonotype came up many times. This sequence joins TRBV7-2 and TRBJ1-1, with TRBD1 matching 10 bases. CDR3 length equals 15 residues. J was trimmed by 0 bases and V by 7 bases; bases with no gene match: 5. Germline V gives CDR1 SGHTA, CDR2 FQGNSA. The CDR3, as DNA: TGTGCCAGCACCGACAGGGGGCGCGTGAACACTGAAGCTTTCTTT. Translation: CASTDRGRVNTEAFF.

Ten or more counts support this clonotype. The chain carries TRBV6-5 and TRBJ2-5; D possibly corresponds to TRBD1 (5 bases). The V gene's germline CDR1 is MNHEY and CDR2 SVGAGI. V lost 4 bases, J lost 5 bases, and 14 bases lay in between. This CDR3 contains 14 residues. The CDR3 spells CASSFGAPGETQYF. CDR3 in DNA: TGTGCCAGCAGTTTTGGAGCGCCAGGGGAGACCCAGTACTTC.

The V gene is TRBV5-6, the J gene TRBJ2-7, with D possibly being TRBD2 (5 bases). Germline CDR1 reads SGHDT; CDR2 reads YYEEEE. The V end lost 1 base, the J end lost 7 bases, and 15 bases lay between the germline ends. CDR3 length: 14 amino acids. This CDR3 is CASSLPGTATEQYF. The CDR3 DNA is TGTGCCAGCAGCTTGCCGGGAACCGCCACGGAGCAGTACTTC.

This chain connects TRBV12-3 or TRBV12-4 to TRBJ2-7; D call uncertain. CDR3 size: 11 residues. V was clipped by 7 bases and J by 5 bases, with 9 bases between them. The CDR3 reads CASMSLDEQYF. As DNA, the CDR3 is TGTGCCAGCATGAGTTTGGACGAGCAGTACTTC.

This clonotype was seen many times. V usage is TRBV28 and J usage is TRBJ1-1; a possible D gene is TRBD1 (5 bases). This CDR3 comprises 11 residues. Germline CDR1 MDHEN, CDR2 SYDVKM. V was pared by 8 bases and J by 7 bases, with 11 bases between. Written as DNA, the CDR3 is TGTGCCAGCTCGGGGGTAGGTGAAGCTTTCTTT. Protein: CASSGVGEAFF. Variable domain in full (rest from reference TRBV28 and TRBJ1-1): DVKVTQSSRYLVKRTGEKVFLECVQDMDHENMFWYRQDPGLGLRLIYFSYDVKMKEKGDIPEGYSVSREKKERFSLILESASTNQTSMYLCASSGVGEAFFGQGTRLTVV.

This clonotype was seen many times. V usage is TRBV29-1 and J usage is TRBJ1-1, with D unresolved. CDR3 length: 11 residues. Germline lookup yields CDR1 SQVTM and CDR2 ANQGSEA. The germline V and J ends were trimmed by 2 bases and 10 bases, with 11 bases remaining between them. The DNA of the CDR3 is TGCAGCGTTGAACTCGGTGGTCTAGCTTTCTTT. Translation: CSVELGGLAFF.

This clonotype was detected many times. The chain links TRBV5-1 to TRBJ2-3; TRBD2 is a possible D gene (5 bases). The CDR3 is made up of 15 amino acids. In germline, CDR1 is SGHRS, CDR2 YFSETQ. V was pared by 3 bases and J by 2 bases, with 13 bases between. The CDR3 nucleotides are TGCGCCAGCAGCTCGGAAAGCGGACTCACAGATACGCAGTATTTT. Amino acids: CASSSESGLTDTQYF.

In its sample, this clonotype was seen many times. The V call is TRBV6-5, the J call TRBJ1-1, with TRBD1 matching 7 bases. Germline V gene lookup returns CDR1 MNHEY and CDR2 SVGAGI. With V trimmed by 4 bases and J by 1 base, 3 bases remained unmatched. This CDR3 region has 14 residues. Here the CDR3 DNA reads TGTGCCAGCAGTTTGACAGGGACGAACACTGAAGCTTTCTTT. It specifies CASSLTGTNTEAFF.

This clonotype was picked up many times. The chain carries TRBV7-9 and TRBJ2-5; weak D call: TRBD1 (5 bases). Germline V gives CDR1 SEHNR, CDR2 FQNEAQ (reference sequence). This CDR3 has 15 amino acids. V lost 2 bases to trimming and J lost 4 bases, with 14 bases between them. Here the CDR3 reads CASSLWGGLRETQYF. CDR3 DNA: TGTGCCAGCAGCTTATGGGGCGGCCTCAGAGAGACCCAGTACTTC.

In its sample, this clonotype was seen many times. An end of the junction does not agree with germline; a read error may underlie this. The genes are TRBV28 and TRBJ2-7; either TRBD1 or TRBD2 may supply D (5 bases each). The CDR3 has 14 amino acids. CDR1 and CDR2 (germline): MDHEN, SYDVKM. The CDR3 DNA reads TGTGCCAGCAGTTTGGGGACGGTCATACACGAGCAGCACTTC. Protein sequence: CASSLGTVIHEQHF.

This clonotype was detected many times. The chain carries TRBV29-1 and TRBJ1-1; no clear D gene. The CDR3 runs 14 residues. Germline CDR1 is SQVTM and CDR2 is ANQGSEA. V was shortened by 0 bases and J by 5 bases, with 13 bases between the two germline ends. DNA of the CDR3: TGCAGCGTTGAAGAGGGAGGAGCTGGGACTGAAGCTTTCTTT. It codes for CSVEEGGAGTEAFF.

This clonotype was counted at least ten times. V is TRBV7-3 and J is TRBJ1-1, with unresolved D. The germline V and J ends were trimmed by 1 base and 9 bases, with 9 bases remaining between them. Germline V CDR1 and CDR2: SGHTA, FQGTGA. This CDR3 has 12 residues. Written as DNA, the CDR3 is TGTGCCAGCAGCTTAATGGGAGGGAAAGCTTTCTTT. Residues: CASSLMGGKAFF.

The rearrangement uses TRBV7-6 and TRBJ2-5, with TRBD1 matching over 9 bases. Per the germline V gene, CDR1 is SGHVS and CDR2 is FNYEAQ. This CDR3 has 16 amino acids. J gave up 5 bases and V 1 base, and 8 bases lay outside the gene matches. The DNA of the CDR3 is TGTGCCAGCAGCTTAGTAGGGACAGGGATTGGGGAGACCCAGTACTTC. It is translated as CASSLVGTGIGETQYF.

This clonotype was seen ten or more times. The chain carries TRBV6-2 or TRBV6-3 and TRBJ2-2, with unresolved D. Germline V gene lookup returns CDR1 MNHEY and CDR2 SVGEGT. The CDR3 is made up of 13 amino acids. Trimming stripped 7 bases from V and 3 bases from J, with 9 bases between. CDR3 loop: CASTGSDTGELFF. For the CDR3, the DNA is TGTGCCAGCACCGGCAGCGACACCGGGGAGCTGTTTTTT.

This clonotype showed up many times. The chain recombines TRBV19 with TRBJ1-6; no reliable D call. Germline V gene sequence: CDR1 LNHDA, CDR2 SQIVND (reference sequence). The CDR3 covers 15 residues. Trimming removed 5 bases from V and 7 bases from J, with 15 bases in between. The DNA of the CDR3 is TGTGCCAGTAGTGTCCTCCGAGTTCAAAATTCACCCCTCCACTTT. Encoded protein: CASSVLRVQNSPLHF.

The table lists this clonotype with many counts. The gene calls are TRBV19 and TRBJ2-7, with D possibly being TRBD2 (6 bases). CDR1 is LNHDA, CDR2 SQIVND, per germline (reference sequence). The V end lost 3 bases, the J end lost 0 bases, and 15 bases lay between the germline ends. The CDR3 sequence is 16 residues long. The CDR3 nucleotides are TGTGCCAGTAGTATTTCGATGGCGGGGAGCTCCTACGAGCAGTACTTC. As protein: CASSISMAGSSYEQYF.

The chain links TRBV6-1 to TRBJ1-1; D is undetermined. Germline lookup yields CDR1 MNHNS and CDR2 SASEGT. The CDR3 covers 16 residues. The V end lost 5 bases, the J end lost 11 bases, and 27 bases lay between the germline ends. CDR3 in DNA: TGTGCCAGCAGTCGGCCCCCGGGCGCCCGCCTGGATGGCGCTTTCTTT. It specifies CASSRPPGARLDGAFF.

This chain links TRBV12-3 or TRBV12-4 with TRBJ2-2, with 7 bases identical to TRBD1. The CDR3 is made up of 15 amino acids. V was pared by 8 bases and J by 0 bases, with 6 bases of the junction left unmatched. The CDR3 sequence: CASCRDRPNTGELFF. Here the CDR3 DNA reads TGTGCCAGCTGCAGGGACAGACCGAACACCGGGGAGCTGTTTTTT.

There are many counts of this clonotype. The chain couples TRBV20-1 to TRBJ1-5; D uncertain. CDR3 length: 15 residues. From germline, CDR1 is DFQATT and CDR2 SNEGSKA (reference sequence). Trimming took 0 bases from V and 5 from J, leaving 14 bases between them. CDR3 sequence: CSARDQGRRYQPQHF. CDR3 DNA sequence: TGCAGTGCTAGAGATCAAGGACGGCGTTATCAGCCCCAGCATTTT.

In its sample, this clonotype was seen many times. The J gene is TRBJ2-7, the V gene TRBV11-3; no clear D gene. V lost 1 base to trimming and J lost 3 bases, with 16 bases between them. The CDR3 is 16 residues long. Germline loops: CDR1 SGHNT, CDR2 YENEEA. The CDR3 region is CASSLGADPRVYEQYF. The CDR3 bases are TGTGCCAGCAGCTTAGGGGCCGACCCTAGAGTCTACGAGCAGTACTTC.

This chain connects TRBV7-2 to TRBJ1-3, with a possible D match to TRBD1 (6 bases). The germline V gene encodes CDR1 SGHTA and CDR2 FQGNSA. The V end lost 5 bases, the J end lost 8 bases, and 16 bases lay between the germline ends. There are 14 residues in the CDR3. CDR3 DNA: TGTGCCAGCAGCATCTCAGGGGTCGGAGACACCATATATTTT. Protein sequence: CASSISGVGDTIYF.

This clonotype was seen at least ten times. V usage is TRBV6-5 and J usage is TRBJ2-7; D is perhaps TRBD1 (6 bases). Trimming removed 5 bases at V and 0 bases at J, with 11 bases between. Germline V gives CDR1 MNHEY, CDR2 SVGAGI. The CDR3 consists of 14 residues. CDR3 DNA sequence: TGTGCCAGCAGTAACAACAGGGTCTCCTACGAGCAGTACTTC. This translates into CASSNNRVSYEQYF.

The table lists this clonotype with many counts. V and J are TRBV5-1 and TRBJ2-2, with TRBD1 identical over 8 bases. This CDR3 spans 15 amino acids. Germline V gives CDR1 SGHRS, CDR2 YFSETQ. The trim removed 8 bases at V and 6 bases at J, leaving 12 bases unmatched. The CDR3 DNA sequence: TGCGCCAGTCTGCGAGGACAGGGTTCTTCCGGGGAGCTGTTTTTT. It encodes CASLRGQGSSGELFF.

This clonotype was detected many times. V usage is TRBV3-1 and J usage is TRBJ2-7; D is possibly TRBD2 (5 bases). The CDR3 loop spans 12 amino acids. The germline gives CDR1 LGHDT, CDR2 YNNKEL (reference sequence). Trimming took 1 base from V and 6 from J, leaving 7 bases between them. The CDR3 here is CASSQVRGEQYF. Written as DNA, the CDR3 is TGTGCCAGCAGCCAAGTACGGGGCGAGCAGTACTTC.

With respect to this clonotype: A read error is possible here, since a much larger clone lies one base away. The CDR3 protein is CASSQEVNVLNTEAFF. In DNA, the CDR3 is TGTGCCAGCAGCCAAGAAGTCAACGTCCTGAACACTGAAGCTTTCTTT. The rearrangement uses TRBV4-2 and TRBJ1-1; D ambiguous. From germline, CDR1 is LGHNA and CDR2 YNFKEQ. Trimming removed 0 bases at V and 0 bases at J, with 11 bases between. This CDR3 is 16 amino acids long.

In this sample, this clonotype turned up many times. Here the CDR3 omits its conserved ending phenylalanine or tryptophan, so a read error is the likely source. The rearrangement joins TRBV7-7 to TRBJ1-1; D gene ambiguous. CDR3 size: 13 residues. Per germline, CDR1 SSHAT and CDR2 FNYEAQ (reference sequence). The CDR3 nucleotides are TGTGCTAGCAGCTTAGCACAGAGCACTGAAGCTTTCCTT. Its protein product is CASSLAQSTEAFL.

This clonotype came up many times. CDR3 nucleotide sequence: TGTGCCAGCAGATTTACCGGGACAGGGACTTACGAGCAGTACTTC. It codes for CASRFTGTGTYEQYF. This chain uses TRBV6-2 or TRBV6-3 with TRBJ2-7; TRBD1 matches at 9 bases. The CDR3 has 15 residues. Trimming removed 6 bases from V and 4 bases from J; junction bases left unmatched: 10. Germline CDR1 reads MNHEY; CDR2 reads SVGEGT.

This clonotype has ten or more counts. This sequence joins TRBV6-1 and TRBJ1-2, with D hard to call. In germline, CDR1 is MNHNS, CDR2 SASEGT. V lost 2 bases, J lost 7 bases, and 17 bases lay in between. The CDR3 has 15 amino acids. CDR3 DNA: TGTGCCAGCAGTGAACTACCGGAGGGCGGTAGTGGCTACACCTTC. Its translation is CASSELPEGGSGYTF.

This clonotype has ten or more counts. The chain uses TRBV20-1 and TRBJ2-5, with D perhaps TRBD2 (6 bases). V gave up 1 base and J gave up 3 bases, with 12 bases separating them. CDR1 DFQATT and CDR2 SNEGSKA come from the germline V gene (reference sequence). This CDR3 contains 14 residues. DNA of the CDR3: TGCAGTGCTAGAGGCATCGGGGGTGAAGAGACCCAGTACTTC. This codes for CSARGIGGEETQYF.